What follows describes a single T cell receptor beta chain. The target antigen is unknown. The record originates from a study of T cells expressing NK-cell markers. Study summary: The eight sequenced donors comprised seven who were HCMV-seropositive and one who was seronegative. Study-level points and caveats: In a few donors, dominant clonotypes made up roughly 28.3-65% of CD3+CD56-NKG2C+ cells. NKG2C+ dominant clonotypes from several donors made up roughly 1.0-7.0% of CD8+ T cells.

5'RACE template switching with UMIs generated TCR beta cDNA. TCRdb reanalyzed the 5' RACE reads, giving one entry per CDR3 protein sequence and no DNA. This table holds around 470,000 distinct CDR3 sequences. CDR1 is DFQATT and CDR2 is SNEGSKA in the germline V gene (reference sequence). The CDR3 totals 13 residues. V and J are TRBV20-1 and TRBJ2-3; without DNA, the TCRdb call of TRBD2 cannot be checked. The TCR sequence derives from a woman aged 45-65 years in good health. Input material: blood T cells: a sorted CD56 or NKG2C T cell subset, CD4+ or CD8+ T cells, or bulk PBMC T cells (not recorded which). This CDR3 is CSALRGGKDTQYF.